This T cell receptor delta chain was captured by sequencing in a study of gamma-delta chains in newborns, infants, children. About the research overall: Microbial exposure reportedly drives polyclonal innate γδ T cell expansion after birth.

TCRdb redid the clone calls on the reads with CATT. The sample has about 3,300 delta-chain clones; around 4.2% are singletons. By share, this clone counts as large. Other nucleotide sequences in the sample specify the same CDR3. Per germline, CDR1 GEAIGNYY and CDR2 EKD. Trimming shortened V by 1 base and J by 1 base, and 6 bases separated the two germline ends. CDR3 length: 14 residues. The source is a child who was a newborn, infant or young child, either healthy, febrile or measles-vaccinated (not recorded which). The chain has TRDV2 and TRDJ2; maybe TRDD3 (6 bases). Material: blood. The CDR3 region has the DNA TGTGCCTGTGACACGGGGGATTTGACAGCACAACTCTTCTTT. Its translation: CACDTGDLTAQLFF.